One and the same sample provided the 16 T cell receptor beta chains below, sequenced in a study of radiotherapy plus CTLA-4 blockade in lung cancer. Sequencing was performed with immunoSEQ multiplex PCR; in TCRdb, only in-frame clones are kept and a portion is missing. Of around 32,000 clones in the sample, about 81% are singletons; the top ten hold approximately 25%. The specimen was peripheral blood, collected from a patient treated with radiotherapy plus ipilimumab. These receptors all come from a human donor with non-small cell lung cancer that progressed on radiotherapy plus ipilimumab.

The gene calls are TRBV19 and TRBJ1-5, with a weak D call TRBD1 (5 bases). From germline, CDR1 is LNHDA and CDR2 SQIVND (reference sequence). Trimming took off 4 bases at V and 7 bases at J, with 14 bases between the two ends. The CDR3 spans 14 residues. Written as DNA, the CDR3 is TGTGCCAGTAGTAATCGTACGGGGGGGCAGCCCCAGCATTTT. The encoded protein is CASSNRTGGQPQHF.

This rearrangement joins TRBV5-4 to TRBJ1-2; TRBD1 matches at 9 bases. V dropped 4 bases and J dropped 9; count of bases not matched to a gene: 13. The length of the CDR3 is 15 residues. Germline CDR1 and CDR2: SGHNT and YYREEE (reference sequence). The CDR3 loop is CASSLQRQGGWSYTF. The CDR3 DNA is TGTGCCAGCAGCCTACAAAGACAGGGGGGATGGAGCTACACCTTC.

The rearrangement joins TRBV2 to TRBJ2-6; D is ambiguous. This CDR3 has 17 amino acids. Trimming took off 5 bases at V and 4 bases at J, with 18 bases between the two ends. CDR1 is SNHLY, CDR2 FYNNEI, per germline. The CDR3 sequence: CASSLPLDMPGANVLTF. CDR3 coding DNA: TGTGCCAGCAGTCTACCTCTTGACATGCCAGGGGCCAACGTCCTGACTTTC.

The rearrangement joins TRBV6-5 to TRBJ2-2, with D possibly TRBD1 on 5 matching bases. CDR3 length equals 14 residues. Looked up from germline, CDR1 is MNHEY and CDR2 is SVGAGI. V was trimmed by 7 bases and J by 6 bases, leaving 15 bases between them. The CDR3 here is CASKQDDIAGELFF. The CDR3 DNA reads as TGTGCCAGCAAACAGGACGACATAGCCGGGGAGCTGTTTTTT.

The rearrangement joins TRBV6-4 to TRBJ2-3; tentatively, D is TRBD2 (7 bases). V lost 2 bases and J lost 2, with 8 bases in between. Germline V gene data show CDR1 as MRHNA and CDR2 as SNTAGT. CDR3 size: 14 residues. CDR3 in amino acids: CASSDGGATDTQYF. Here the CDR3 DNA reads TGTGCCAGCAGTGACGGGGGGGCCACAGATACGCAGTATTTT.

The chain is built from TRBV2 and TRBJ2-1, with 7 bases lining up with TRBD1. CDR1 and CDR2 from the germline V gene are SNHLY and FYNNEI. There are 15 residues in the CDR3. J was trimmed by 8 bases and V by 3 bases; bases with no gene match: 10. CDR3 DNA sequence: TGTGCCAGCAGTGAGCCCGGACAGGTTAACTATGAGCAGTTCTTC. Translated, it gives CASSEPGQVNYEQFF.

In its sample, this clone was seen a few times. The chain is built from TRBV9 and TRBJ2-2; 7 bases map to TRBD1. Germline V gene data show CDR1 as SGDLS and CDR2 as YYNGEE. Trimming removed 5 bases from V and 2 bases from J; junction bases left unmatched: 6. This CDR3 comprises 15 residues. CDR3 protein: CASRAGTENTGELFF. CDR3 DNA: TGTGCCAGCAGAGCCGGGACAGAAAACACCGGGGAGCTGTTTTTT.

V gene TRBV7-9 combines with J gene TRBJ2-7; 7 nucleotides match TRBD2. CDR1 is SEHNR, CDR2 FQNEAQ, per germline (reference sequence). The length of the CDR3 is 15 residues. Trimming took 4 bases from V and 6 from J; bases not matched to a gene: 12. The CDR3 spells CASSSGLDIYGEQYF. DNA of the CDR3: TGTGCCAGCAGCTCCGGACTAGATATATATGGCGAGCAGTACTTC.

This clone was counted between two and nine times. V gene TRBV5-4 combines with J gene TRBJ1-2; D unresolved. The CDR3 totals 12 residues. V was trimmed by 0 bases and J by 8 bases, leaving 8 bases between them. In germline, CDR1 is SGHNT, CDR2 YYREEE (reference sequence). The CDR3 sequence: CASSLGSKGYTF. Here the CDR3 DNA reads TGTGCCAGCAGCTTGGGCAGTAAGGGCTACACCTTC.

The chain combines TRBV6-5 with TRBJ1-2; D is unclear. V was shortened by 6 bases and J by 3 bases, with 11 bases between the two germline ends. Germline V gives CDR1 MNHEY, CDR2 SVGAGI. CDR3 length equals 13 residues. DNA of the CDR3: TGTGCCAGCAGGGACCACGGGGACTATGGCTACACCTTC. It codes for CASRDHGDYGYTF.

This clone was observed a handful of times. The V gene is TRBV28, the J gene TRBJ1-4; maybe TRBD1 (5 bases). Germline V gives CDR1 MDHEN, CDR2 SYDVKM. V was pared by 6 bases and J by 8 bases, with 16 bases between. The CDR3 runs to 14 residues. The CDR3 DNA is TGTGCCAGCAGCCACCCCGCCCGGGGGGAAAAACTGTTTTTT. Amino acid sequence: CASSHPARGEKLFF.

The CDR3 DNA sequence: TGCGCCAGCAGCTTGGTTCCGCGACAGGGGGCCCTTGAGCAGTTCTTC. Residues: CASSLVPRQGALEQFF. J is TRBJ2-1 and V is TRBV5-1, with 10 positions matching TRBD1. The CDR3 is 16 amino acids. Germline CDR1 and CDR2: SGHRS and YFSETQ. J gave up 9 bases and V 0 bases, and 9 bases lay outside the gene matches.

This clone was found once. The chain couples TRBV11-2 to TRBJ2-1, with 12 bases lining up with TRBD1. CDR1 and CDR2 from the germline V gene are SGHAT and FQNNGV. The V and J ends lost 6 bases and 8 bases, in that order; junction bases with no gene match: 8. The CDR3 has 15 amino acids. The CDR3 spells CASRPRDRGLYEQFF. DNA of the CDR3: TGTGCCAGCAGACCCCGGGACAGGGGGCTGTATGAGCAGTTCTTC.

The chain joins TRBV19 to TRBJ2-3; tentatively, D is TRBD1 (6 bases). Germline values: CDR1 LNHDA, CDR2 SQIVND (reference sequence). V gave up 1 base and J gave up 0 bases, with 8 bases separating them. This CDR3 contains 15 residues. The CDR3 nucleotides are TGTGCCAGTAGTATAGCCCAGGGGAGCACAGATACGCAGTATTTT. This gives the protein CASSIAQGSTDTQYF. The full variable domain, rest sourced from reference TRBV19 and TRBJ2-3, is DGGITQSPKYLFRKEGQNVTLSCEQNLNHDAMYWYRQDPGQGLRLIYYSQIVNDFQKGDIAEGYSVSREKKESFPLTVTSAQKNPTAFYLCASSIAQGSTDTQYFGPGTRLTVL.

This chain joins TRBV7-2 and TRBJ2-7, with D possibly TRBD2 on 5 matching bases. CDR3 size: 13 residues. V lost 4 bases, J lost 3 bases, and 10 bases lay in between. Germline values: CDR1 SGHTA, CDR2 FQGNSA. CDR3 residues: CASSSSGNYEQYF. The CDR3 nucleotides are TGTGCCAGCAGCTCGTCCGGGAACTACGAGCAGTACTTC.

The CDR3 here is CASSLAAGSAGELFF. CDR3 coding DNA: TGCGCCAGCAGCTTGGCGGCGGGTAGTGCCGGGGAGCTGTTTTTT. The rearrangement links TRBV5-1 to TRBJ2-2; D might be TRBD2 (5 bases). V gave up 0 bases and J gave up 6 bases, with 12 bases separating them. CDR1 SGHRS and CDR2 YFSETQ come from the germline V gene. CDR3 size: 15 residues.